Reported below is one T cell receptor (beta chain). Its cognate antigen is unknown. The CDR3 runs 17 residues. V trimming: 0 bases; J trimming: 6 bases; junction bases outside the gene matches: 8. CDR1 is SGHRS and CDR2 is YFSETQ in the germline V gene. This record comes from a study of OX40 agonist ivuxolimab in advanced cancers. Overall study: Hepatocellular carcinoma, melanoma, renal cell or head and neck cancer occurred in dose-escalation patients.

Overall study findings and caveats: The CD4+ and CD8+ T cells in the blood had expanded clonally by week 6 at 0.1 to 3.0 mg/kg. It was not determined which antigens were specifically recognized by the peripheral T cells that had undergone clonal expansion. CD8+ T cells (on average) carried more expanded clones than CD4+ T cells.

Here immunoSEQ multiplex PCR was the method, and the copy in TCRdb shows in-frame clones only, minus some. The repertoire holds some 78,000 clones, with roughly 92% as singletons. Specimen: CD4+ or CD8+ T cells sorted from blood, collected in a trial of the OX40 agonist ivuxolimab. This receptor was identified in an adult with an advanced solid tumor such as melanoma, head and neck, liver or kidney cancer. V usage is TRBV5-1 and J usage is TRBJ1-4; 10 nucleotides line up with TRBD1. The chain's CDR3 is CASSLGPSGTGDEKLFF. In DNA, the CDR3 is TGCGCCAGCAGCTTGGGCCCGAGCGGGACAGGGGATGAAAAACTGTTTTTT. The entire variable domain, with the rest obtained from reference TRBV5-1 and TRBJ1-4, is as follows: KAGVTQTPRYLIKTRGQQVTLSCSPISGHRSVSWYQQTPGQGLQFLFEYFSETQRNKGNFPGRFSGRQFSNSRSEMNVSTLELGDSALYLCASSLGPSGTGDEKLFFGSGTQLSVL.